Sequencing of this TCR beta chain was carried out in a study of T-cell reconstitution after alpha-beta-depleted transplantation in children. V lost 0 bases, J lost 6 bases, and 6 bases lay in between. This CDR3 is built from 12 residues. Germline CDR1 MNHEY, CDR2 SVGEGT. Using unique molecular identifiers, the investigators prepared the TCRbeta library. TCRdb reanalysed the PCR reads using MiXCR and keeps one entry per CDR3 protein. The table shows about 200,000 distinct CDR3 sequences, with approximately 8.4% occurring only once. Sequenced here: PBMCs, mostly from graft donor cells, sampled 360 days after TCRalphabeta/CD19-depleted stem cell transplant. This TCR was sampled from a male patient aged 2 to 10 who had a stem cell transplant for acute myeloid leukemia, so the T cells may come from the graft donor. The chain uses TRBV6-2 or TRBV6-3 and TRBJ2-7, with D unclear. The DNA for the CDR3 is TGTGCCAGCAGTTACTCCAGTCGCGAGCAGTACTTC. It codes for CASSYSSREQYF.